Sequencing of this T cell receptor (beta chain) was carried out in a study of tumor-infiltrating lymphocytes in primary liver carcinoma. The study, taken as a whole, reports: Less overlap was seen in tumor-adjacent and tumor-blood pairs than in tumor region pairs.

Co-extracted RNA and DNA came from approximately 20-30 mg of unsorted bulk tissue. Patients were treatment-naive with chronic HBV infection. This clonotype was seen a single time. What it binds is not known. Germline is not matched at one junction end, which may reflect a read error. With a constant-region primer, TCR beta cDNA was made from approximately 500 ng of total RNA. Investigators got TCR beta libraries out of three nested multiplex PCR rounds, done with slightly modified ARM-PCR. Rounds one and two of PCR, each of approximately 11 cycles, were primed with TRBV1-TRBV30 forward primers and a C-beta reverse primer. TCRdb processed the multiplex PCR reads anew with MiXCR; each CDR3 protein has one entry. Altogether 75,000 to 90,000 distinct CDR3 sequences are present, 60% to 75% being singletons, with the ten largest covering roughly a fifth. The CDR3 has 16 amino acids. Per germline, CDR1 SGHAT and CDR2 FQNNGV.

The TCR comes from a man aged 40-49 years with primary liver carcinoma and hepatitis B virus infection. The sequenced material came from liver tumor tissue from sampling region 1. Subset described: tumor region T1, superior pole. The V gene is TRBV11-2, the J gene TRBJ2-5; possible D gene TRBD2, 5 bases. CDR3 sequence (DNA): TGTGCCAGCCGCTTAGTCCCGGTTAGCGAGCAAGAGACCCAGTACTTC. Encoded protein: CASRLVPVSEQETQYF.